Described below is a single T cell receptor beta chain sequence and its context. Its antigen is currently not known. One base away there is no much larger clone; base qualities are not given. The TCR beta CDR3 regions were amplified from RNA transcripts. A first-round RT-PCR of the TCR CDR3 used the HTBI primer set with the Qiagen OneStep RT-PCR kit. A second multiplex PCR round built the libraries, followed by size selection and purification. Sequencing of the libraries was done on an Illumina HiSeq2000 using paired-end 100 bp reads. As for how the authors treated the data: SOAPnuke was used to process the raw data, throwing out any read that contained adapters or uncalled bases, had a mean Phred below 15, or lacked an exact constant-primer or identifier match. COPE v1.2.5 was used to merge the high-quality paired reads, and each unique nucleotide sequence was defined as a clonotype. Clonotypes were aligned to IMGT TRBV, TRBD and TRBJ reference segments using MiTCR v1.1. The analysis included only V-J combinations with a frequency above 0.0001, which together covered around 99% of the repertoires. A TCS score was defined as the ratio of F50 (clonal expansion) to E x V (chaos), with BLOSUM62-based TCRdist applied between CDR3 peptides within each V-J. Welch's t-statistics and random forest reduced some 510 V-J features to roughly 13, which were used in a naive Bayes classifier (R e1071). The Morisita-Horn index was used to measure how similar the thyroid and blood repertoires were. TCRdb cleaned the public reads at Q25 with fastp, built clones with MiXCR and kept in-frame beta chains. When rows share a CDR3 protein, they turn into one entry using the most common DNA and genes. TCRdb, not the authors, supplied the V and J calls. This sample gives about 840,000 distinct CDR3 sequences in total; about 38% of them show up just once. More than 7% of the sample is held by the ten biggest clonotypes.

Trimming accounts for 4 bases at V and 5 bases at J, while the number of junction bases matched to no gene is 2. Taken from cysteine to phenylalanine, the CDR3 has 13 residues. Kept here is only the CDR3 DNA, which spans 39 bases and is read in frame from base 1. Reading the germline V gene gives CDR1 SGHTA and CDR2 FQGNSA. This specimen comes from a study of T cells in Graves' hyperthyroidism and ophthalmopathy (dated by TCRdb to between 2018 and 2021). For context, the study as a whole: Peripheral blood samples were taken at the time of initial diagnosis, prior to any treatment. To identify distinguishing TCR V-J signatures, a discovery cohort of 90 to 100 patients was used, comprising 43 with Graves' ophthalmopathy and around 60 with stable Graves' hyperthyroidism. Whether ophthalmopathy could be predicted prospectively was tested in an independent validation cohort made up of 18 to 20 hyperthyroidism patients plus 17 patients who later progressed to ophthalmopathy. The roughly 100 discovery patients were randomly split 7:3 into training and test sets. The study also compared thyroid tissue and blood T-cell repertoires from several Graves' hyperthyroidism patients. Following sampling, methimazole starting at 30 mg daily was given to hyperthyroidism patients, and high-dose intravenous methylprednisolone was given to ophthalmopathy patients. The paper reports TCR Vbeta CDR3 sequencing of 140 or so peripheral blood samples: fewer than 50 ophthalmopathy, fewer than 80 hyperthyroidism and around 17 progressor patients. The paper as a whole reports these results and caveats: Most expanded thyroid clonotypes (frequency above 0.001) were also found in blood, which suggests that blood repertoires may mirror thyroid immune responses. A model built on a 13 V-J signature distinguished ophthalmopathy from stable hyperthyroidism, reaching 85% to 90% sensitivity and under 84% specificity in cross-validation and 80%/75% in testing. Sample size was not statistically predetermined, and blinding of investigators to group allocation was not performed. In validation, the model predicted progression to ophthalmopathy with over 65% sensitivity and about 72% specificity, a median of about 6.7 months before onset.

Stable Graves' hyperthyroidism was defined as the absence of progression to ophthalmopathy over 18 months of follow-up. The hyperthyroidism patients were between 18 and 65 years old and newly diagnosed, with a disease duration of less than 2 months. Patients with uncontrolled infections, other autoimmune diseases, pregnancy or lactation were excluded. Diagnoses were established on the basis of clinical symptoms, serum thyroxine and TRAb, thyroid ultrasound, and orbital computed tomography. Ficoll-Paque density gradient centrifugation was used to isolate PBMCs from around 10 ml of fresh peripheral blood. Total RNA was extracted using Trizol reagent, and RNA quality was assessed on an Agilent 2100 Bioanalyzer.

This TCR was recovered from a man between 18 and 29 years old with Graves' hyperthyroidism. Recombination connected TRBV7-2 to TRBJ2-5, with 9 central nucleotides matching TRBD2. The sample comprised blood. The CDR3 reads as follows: CASSCGLAETQYF. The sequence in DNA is TGTGCCAGCAGCTGCGGACTAGCGGAGACCCAGTACTTC.